This T cell receptor (beta chain) is drawn from a study of CD8 T cells in Susac syndrome. In the study overall: Sequencing included Susac syndrome patients, about six of them with active disease and about eight in remission.

Trimming took 1 base from V and 4 from J, leaving 8 bases between them. The CDR3 runs 14 residues. The germline CDR1 and CDR2 sequences are LNHNV and YYDKDF (reference sequence). Random hexamers were used to reverse transcribe an amount of roughly 0.5 to 1 ug RNA. MiXCR, run by TCRdb on the immunoSEQ multiplex PCR reads, gives a single entry per CDR3 protein. The table has about 140,000 distinct CDR3 sequences, roughly 94% seen once; the top ten hold around 0.15%. This clonotype was sampled from a human donor with Susac syndrome. Input material: CD4+ T cells from PBMCs. The J gene is TRBJ1-5, the V gene TRBV15; no clear D. CDR3 protein: CATSRGNRNQPQHF. The CDR3 DNA sequence: TGTGCCACCAGCAGAGGGAATCGGAATCAGCCCCAGCATTTT. Looking up the rest from reference TRBV15 and TRBJ1-5 gives the full variable domain: DAMVIQNPRYQVTQFGKPVTLSCSQTLNHNVMYWYQQKSSQAPKLLFHYYDKDFNNEADTPDNFQSRRPNTSFCFLDIRSPGLGDTAMYLCATSRGNRNQPQHFGDGTRLSIL.